These 27 T cell receptor beta chains came from one sample sequenced in a study of shared clonotypes between healthy human individuals. Profiled with immunoSEQ multiplex PCR; TCRdb holds only in-frame clones, not every one. The sample yields some 900,000 clones, approximately 76% seen once. Sequenced: memory CD4+ T cells sorted from blood. Indicated subset: CD45RA-negative fraction. The receptors originated from a man between 18 and 35 years old in good health.

The chain has TRBV6-1 and TRBJ2-7; 9 bases match TRBD1. The V gene's germline CDR1 is MNHNS and CDR2 SASEGT. The ends lost 5 bases at V and 6 bases at J; junction bases unmatched: 8. The CDR3 length is 14 residues. The CDR3: CASSFTQGAGEQYF. In nucleotides, the CDR3 is TGTGCCAGCAGTTTCACACAGGGGGCGGGCGAGCAGTACTTC.

The chain employs TRBV7-9 and TRBJ1-2, with unresolved D. CDR3 size: 16 residues. V lost 4 bases to trimming and J lost 3 bases, with 18 bases between them. Looked up from germline, CDR1 is SEHNR and CDR2 is FQNEAQ (reference sequence). CDR3 coding DNA: TGTGCCAGCAGCTCCCGGAAATCTGGTTATTACTATGGCTACACCTTC. Its protein product is CASSSRKSGYYYGYTF.

The gene calls are TRBV20-1 and TRBJ2-7; the D gene is possibly TRBD1 (7 bases). The germline CDR1 and CDR2 sequences are DFQATT and SNEGSKA (reference sequence). The CDR3 totals 11 residues. The ends were cut back, 7 bases at V and 8 bases at J, with 15 bases in the middle. The CDR3 DNA reads as TGCAGTGAACGGCAGGGGGGAAAGCAGTACTTC. Its protein is CSERQGGKQYF.

The table lists this clone with a few counts. V usage is TRBV10-2 and J usage is TRBJ1-2; TRBD1 might be the D (5 bases). CDR1 is WSHSY and CDR2 is SAAADI in the germline V gene. The ends were cut back, 3 bases at V and 5 bases at J, with 16 bases in the middle. The CDR3 extends over 15 amino acids. Here the CDR3 DNA reads TGCGCCAGCAGTGATACGGGGCTAGGGGTATATGGCTACACCTTC. It yields the protein CASSDTGLGVYGYTF.

The chain uses TRBV25-1 and TRBJ1-6; tentative D call: TRBD1 (6 bases). Trimming cost V 8 bases and J 6 bases, with 17 bases left between them. Per germline, CDR1 MGHDK and CDR2 SYGVNS. The CDR3 sequence is 15 residues long. CDR3 sequence: CASSGAEEANSPLHF. DNA of the CDR3: TGTGCCAGCTCGGGGGCCGAGGAAGCTAATTCACCCCTCCACTTT.

The chain uses TRBV7-4 and TRBJ2-3, with TRBD2 identical over 15 bases. The CDR3 length is 16 residues. V lost 5 bases, J lost 6 bases, and 6 bases stayed unmatched. CDR1 is SGHVT, CDR2 SQSDAQ, per germline. DNA for the CDR3: TGTGCCAGCAGCATAGGACTAGCGGGAGGGCCGGATACGCAGTATTTT. Protein: CASSIGLAGGPDTQYF.

The J gene is TRBJ2-7, the V gene TRBV5-1; 7 bases map to TRBD2. Losses at the gene ends were 3 bases for V and 6 bases for J; bases not matched to a gene: 12. The germline V gene encodes CDR1 SGHRS and CDR2 YFSETQ. The CDR3 spans 15 residues. The CDR3 here is CASSSLRGGPGEQYF. The CDR3 DNA follows: TGCGCCAGCAGCTCCCTACGGGGAGGGCCAGGCGAGCAGTACTTC. The whole variable domain, filled in from reference TRBV5-1 and TRBJ2-7, reads KAGVTQTPRYLIKTRGQQVTLSCSPISGHRSVSWYQQTPGQGLQFLFEYFSETQRNKGNFPGRFSGRQFSNSRSEMNVSTLELGDSALYLCASSSLRGGPGEQYFGPGTRLTVT.

About this clone: A far more abundant clone sits one base away, making this likely a read error. This CDR3 is CASSLGRGAYNEQFF. CDR3 bases: TGTGCCAGCAGCTTAGGGCGGGGGGCCTACAATGAGCAGTTCTTC. The chain uses TRBV7-8 and TRBJ2-1, with 8 bases fitting TRBD2. Unmatched junction bases numbered 1, after V lost 1 base and J lost 2 bases. Germline lookup yields CDR1 SGHVS and CDR2 FQNEAQ. The CDR3 runs to 15 residues.

CDR3 region: CASSHLGADTQYF. In DNA form, the CDR3 reads TGTGCCAGCAGCCATCTTGGGGCAGATACGCAGTATTTT. V gene TRBV5-4 combines with J gene TRBJ2-3; D call uncertain. The CDR3 loop spans 13 amino acids. V lost 4 bases, J lost 4 bases, and 10 bases lay in between. Germline CDR1 SGHNT, CDR2 YYREEE (reference sequence).

This clone came up once. The chain recombines TRBV29-1 with TRBJ2-3; D ambiguous. V lost 4 bases and J 5 bases, leaving 10 bases between the germline ends. The length of the CDR3 is 12 residues. Germline V gives CDR1 SQVTM, CDR2 ANQGSEA. CDR3 nucleotides: TGCAGCGTTGTAGCAGTTGGAGATACGCAGTATTTT. Its protein is CSVVAVGDTQYF.

The CDR3 DNA sequence: TGCGCCAGCAGCCCTGGCCACGGGTCACCCTCATGGGAGACCCAGTACTTC. Its protein product is CASSPGHGSPSWETQYF. This chain uses TRBV5-1 with TRBJ2-5, with unresolved D. Germline V lookup: CDR1 SGHRS, CDR2 YFSETQ. The CDR3 runs to 17 residues. V lost 4 bases to trimming and J lost 5 bases, with 24 bases between them. Based on the CDR3 plus reference TRBV5-1 and TRBJ2-5, the full variable domain is KAGVTQTPRYLIKTRGQQVTLSCSPISGHRSVSWYQQTPGQGLQFLFEYFSETQRNKGNFPGRFSGRQFSNSRSEMNVSTLELGDSALYLCASSPGHGSPSWETQYFGPGTRLLVL.

In this sample, this clone turned up a few times. The sample carries other DNA sequences with the same CDR3. The chain has TRBV5-6 and TRBJ2-2, with D hard to call. V lost 0 bases to trimming and J lost 4 bases, with 4 bases between them. From germline, CDR1 is SGHDT and CDR2 YYEEEE. The CDR3 spans 13 residues. CDR3 sequence: CASSLGGTGELFF. The CDR3 nucleotides read TGTGCCAGCAGCTTGGGAGGCACCGGGGAGCTGTTTTTT.

CDR3 protein: CASSSGQGSTEAFF. The CDR3 nucleotides read TGTGCCAGCAGCTCGGGACAGGGGAGTACTGAAGCTTTCTTT. The chain joins TRBV11-1 to TRBJ1-1, with 10 positions matching TRBD1. Germline V lookup: CDR1 SGHAT, CDR2 FQDESV (reference sequence). V shed 4 bases and J 5 bases; nucleotides not matched to a gene: 4. The CDR3 is 14 amino acids.

The chain links TRBV28 to TRBJ1-2; possible D gene TRBD1, 5 bases. Germline V CDR1 and CDR2: MDHEN, SYDVKM. The CDR3 spans 13 residues. With 6 bases removed from V and 7 bases from J, the gap between germline ends came to 15 bases. The CDR3 region has the DNA TGTGCCAGCAGACAACAGGCGCAGGCTGGCTACACCTTC. Its protein product is CASRQQAQAGYTF.

V is TRBV9 and J is TRBJ1-1; possibly TRBD1 for D (5 bases). The germline gives CDR1 SGDLS, CDR2 YYNGEE. There are 14 residues in the CDR3. With 4 bases removed from V and 4 bases from J, the gap between germline ends came to 14 bases. The CDR3 DNA is TGTGCCAGCAGCACAGGACCGTCCACCACTGAAGCTTTCTTT. It specifies CASSTGPSTTEAFF.

The V call is TRBV7-2, the J call TRBJ2-3; 9 positions match TRBD2. V lost 2 bases and J lost 6; bases outside the gene matches: 12. Germline values: CDR1 SGHTA, CDR2 FQGNSA. CDR3 size: 17 residues. The CDR3 protein is CASSLFGGLAGTDTQYF. The CDR3 nucleotides are TGTGCCAGCAGCTTATTTGGCGGCCTAGCGGGAACTGATACGCAGTATTTT.

The chain recombines TRBV10-3 with TRBJ2-1; D tentatively fits TRBD1 or TRBD2 (6 bases each). Germline CDR1 ENHRY, CDR2 SYGVKD. The V gene lost 4 bases and the J gene lost 0 bases, with 10 bases spanning the gap. The CDR3 length is 15 residues. CDR3 amino acids: CAISVGGSSYNEQFF. DNA for the CDR3: TGTGCCATCAGTGTGGGGGGCAGCTCCTACAATGAGCAGTTCTTC.

This clone was seen a few times. This chain connects TRBV6-1 to TRBJ2-5; D gene ambiguous. This CDR3 has 15 amino acids. From germline, CDR1 is MNHNS and CDR2 SASEGT. Trimming removed 6 bases from V and 1 base from J, with 15 bases in between. This chain's CDR3 is CASSPSLGVQETQYF. The CDR3 coding sequence is TGTGCCAGCAGCCCCTCGCTGGGCGTCCAAGAGACCCAGTACTTC.

This rearrangement joins TRBV19 to TRBJ2-7; D is possibly TRBD1 (6 bases). This CDR3 comprises 16 residues. The V and J ends lost 3 bases and 5 bases respectively, with 20 bases between them. The V gene's germline CDR1 is LNHDA and CDR2 SQIVND (reference sequence). The CDR3 region is CASSITSGNRVHEQYF. The DNA of the CDR3 is TGTGCCAGTAGTATCACCTCGGGAAACAGGGTACACGAGCAGTACTTC.

To note about this clone: This specimen includes other DNA sequences encoding the same CDR3. V usage is TRBV30 and J usage is TRBJ1-3; no firm D call. The V gene's germline CDR1 is GTSNPN and CDR2 SVGIG (reference sequence). V was pared by 4 bases and J by 0 bases, with 7 bases between. The CDR3 runs to 13 residues. The CDR3 DNA reads as TGTGCCTGGATACCCAGCTCTGGAAACACCATATATTTT. Its protein product is CAWIPSSGNTIYF.

This chain uses TRBV6-6 with TRBJ2-6, with TRBD1 matching 8 bases. The CDR3 spans 16 residues. Trimming removed 7 bases from V and 0 bases from J; junction bases left unmatched: 5. In germline, CDR1 is MNHNY, CDR2 SVGAGI (reference sequence). CDR3 sequence: CASIRQGTSGANVLTF. The CDR3 bases are TGTGCCAGCATCCGACAGGGGACCTCTGGGGCCAACGTCCTGACTTTC.

The rearrangement links TRBV5-8 to TRBJ2-7, with 7 nucleotides matching TRBD2. Germline V gene sequence: CDR1 SGHTS, CDR2 YDEGEE. V shed 6 bases and J 3 bases; nucleotides not matched to a gene: 3. The length of the CDR3 is 12 residues. Here the CDR3 reads CASKWEGYEQYF. In DNA, the CDR3 is TGTGCCAGCAAGTGGGAGGGCTACGAGCAGTACTTC.

To note about this clone: In the same sample, other DNA sequences code for this CDR3. V is TRBV19 and J is TRBJ2-3; D remains ambiguous. V lost 3 bases and J lost 5, with 9 bases in between. The CDR3 runs 13 residues. The germline V gene encodes CDR1 LNHDA and CDR2 SQIVND (reference sequence). This CDR3 is CASSITPGDTQYF. In DNA form, the CDR3 reads TGTGCCAGTAGTATTACACCGGGAGATACGCAGTATTTT.

This rearrangement joins TRBV9 to TRBJ2-7, with 10 bases lining up with TRBD1. This CDR3 contains 14 residues. CDR1 SGDLS and CDR2 YYNGEE come from the germline V gene. The junction had 3 bases not matched to a gene; V was cut back by 0 bases and J by 6 bases. The CDR3, as DNA: TGTGCCAGCAGCGTAGAGGGACAGGGGCGCGAGCAGTACTTC. Residues: CASSVEGQGREQYF.

This chain connects TRBV2 to TRBJ2-5, with 12 bases that match TRBD1. Germline CDR1 is SNHLY and CDR2 is FYNNEI. With V trimmed by 2 bases and J by 4 bases, 8 bases remained unmatched. This CDR3 spans 17 amino acids. The CDR3 bases are TGTGCCAGCAGTGAATGGGGACAGGGGGCAGGATTAGAGACCCAGTACTTC. Its protein is CASSEWGQGAGLETQYF. The entire variable domain, with the rest obtained from reference TRBV2 and TRBJ2-5, is as follows: EPEVTQTPSHQVTQMGQEVILRCVPISNHLYFYWYRQILGQKVEFLVSFYNNEISEKSEIFDDQFSVERPDGSNFTLKIRSTKLEDSAMYFCASSEWGQGAGLETQYFGPGTRLLVL.

This sequence joins TRBV7-2 and TRBJ2-1; TRBD1 matches at 8 bases. The V gene end was trimmed by 4 bases and the J gene end by 5 bases; junction bases not matched to a gene: 10. Per germline, CDR1 SGHTA and CDR2 FQGNSA. This CDR3 has 16 amino acids. CDR3: CASSSSSGTGNNEQFF. DNA of the CDR3: TGTGCCAGCAGCTCCTCTTCCGGGACAGGTAACAATGAGCAGTTCTTC.

The rearrangement joins TRBV5-1 to TRBJ2-2, with D tentatively TRBD1 (5 bases). CDR1 is SGHRS and CDR2 is YFSETQ in the germline V gene. The CDR3 contains 16 residues. Between the trimmed V and J ends, which lost 0 bases and 1 base, there was a span of 10 bases. The CDR3 nucleotides read TGCGCCAGCAGCTTGGGTAGTACAGGGAACACCGGGGAGCTGTTTTTT. Translation gives CASSLGSTGNTGELFF.